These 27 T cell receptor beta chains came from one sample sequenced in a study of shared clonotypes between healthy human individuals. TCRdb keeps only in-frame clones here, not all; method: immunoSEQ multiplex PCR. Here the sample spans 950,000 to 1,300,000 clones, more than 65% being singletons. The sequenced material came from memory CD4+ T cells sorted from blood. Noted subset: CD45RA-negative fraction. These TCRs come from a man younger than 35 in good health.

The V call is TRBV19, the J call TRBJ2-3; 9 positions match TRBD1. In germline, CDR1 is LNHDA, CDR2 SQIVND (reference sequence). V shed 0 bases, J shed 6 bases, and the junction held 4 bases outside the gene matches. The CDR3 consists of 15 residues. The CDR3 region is CASSIEGTGRDTQYF. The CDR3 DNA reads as TGTGCCAGTAGTATAGAGGGGACAGGGCGCGATACGCAGTATTTT.

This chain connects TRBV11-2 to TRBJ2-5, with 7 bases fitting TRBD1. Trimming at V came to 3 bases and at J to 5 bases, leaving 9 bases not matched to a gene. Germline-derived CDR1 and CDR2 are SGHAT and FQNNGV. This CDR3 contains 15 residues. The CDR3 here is CASSLTGFRGETQYF. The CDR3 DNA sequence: TGTGCCAGCAGCTTGACAGGCTTCAGGGGGGAGACCCAGTACTTC.

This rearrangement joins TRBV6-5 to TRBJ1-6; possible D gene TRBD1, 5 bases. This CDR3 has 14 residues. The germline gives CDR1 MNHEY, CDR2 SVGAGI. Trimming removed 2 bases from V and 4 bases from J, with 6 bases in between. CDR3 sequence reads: CASSYGGYNSPLHF. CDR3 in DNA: TGTGCCAGCAGTTACGGGGGTTATAATTCACCCCTCCACTTT.

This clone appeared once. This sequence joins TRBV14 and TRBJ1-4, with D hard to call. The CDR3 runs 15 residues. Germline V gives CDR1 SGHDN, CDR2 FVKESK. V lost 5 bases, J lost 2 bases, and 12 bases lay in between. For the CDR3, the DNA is TGTGCCAGCAGCAGCCGCTCGGGTACTAATGAAAAACTGTTTTTT. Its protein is CASSSRSGTNEKLFF.

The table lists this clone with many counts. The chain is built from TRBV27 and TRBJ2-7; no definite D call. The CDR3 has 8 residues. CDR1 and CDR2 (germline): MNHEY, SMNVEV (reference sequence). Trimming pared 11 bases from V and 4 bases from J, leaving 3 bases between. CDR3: CAQYEQYF. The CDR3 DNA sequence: TGTGCCCAGTACGAGCAGTACTTC.

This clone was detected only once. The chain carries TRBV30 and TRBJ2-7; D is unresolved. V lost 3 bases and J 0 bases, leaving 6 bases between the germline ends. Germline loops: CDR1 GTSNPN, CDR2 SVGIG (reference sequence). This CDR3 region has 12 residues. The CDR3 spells CAWSRYSYEQYF. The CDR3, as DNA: TGTGCCTGGAGCAGGTACTCCTACGAGCAGTACTTC.

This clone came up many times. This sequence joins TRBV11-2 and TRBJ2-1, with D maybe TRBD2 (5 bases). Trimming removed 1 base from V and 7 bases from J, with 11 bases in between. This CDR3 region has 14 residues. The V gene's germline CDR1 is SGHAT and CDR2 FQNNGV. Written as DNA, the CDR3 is TGTGCCAGCAGCTTAGGAGCGGTAGGGAATGAGCAGTTCTTC. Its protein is CASSLGAVGNEQFF.

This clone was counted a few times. CDR3 DNA sequence: TGCGCCAGCAATCCTACGGGGGGCTCTGAAGCTTTCTTT. This sequence encodes CASNPTGGSEAFF. This chain joins TRBV5-1 and TRBJ1-1, with D perhaps matching TRBD1 (6 bases). CDR3 length: 13 residues. In germline, CDR1 is SGHRS, CDR2 YFSETQ. Trimming pared 6 bases from V and 6 bases from J, leaving 15 bases between.

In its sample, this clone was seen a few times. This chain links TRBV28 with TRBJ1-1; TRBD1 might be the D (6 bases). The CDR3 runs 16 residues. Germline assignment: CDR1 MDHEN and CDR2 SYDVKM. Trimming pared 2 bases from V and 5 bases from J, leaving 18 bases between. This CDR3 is CASSLRVRGSGTEAFF. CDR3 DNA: TGTGCCAGCAGTTTACGGGTCAGGGGAAGCGGAACTGAAGCTTTCTTT. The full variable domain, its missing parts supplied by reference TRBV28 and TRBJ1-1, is DVKVTQSSRYLVKRTGEKVFLECVQDMDHENMFWYRQDPGLGLRLIYFSYDVKMKEKGDIPEGYSVSREKKERFSLILESASTNQTSMYLCASSLRVRGSGTEAFFGQGTRLTVV.

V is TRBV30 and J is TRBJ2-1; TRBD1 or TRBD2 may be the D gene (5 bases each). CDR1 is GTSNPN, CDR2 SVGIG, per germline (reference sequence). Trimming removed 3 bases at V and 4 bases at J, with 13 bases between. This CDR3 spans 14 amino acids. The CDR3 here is CAWSSEGPYNEQFF. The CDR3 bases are TGTGCCTGGAGCTCCGAGGGGCCTTACAATGAGCAGTTCTTC.

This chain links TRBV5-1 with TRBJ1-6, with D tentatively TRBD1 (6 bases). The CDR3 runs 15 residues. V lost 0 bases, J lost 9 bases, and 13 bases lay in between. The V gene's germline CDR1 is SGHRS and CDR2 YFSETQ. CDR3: CASSLAQGHLSPLHF. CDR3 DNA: TGCGCCAGCAGCTTGGCTCAGGGGCATCTTTCACCCCTCCACTTT.

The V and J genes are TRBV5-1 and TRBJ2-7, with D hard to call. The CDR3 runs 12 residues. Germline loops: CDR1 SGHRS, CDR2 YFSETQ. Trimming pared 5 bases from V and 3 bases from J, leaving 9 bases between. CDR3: CASRLIDYEQYF. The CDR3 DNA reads TGCGCCAGCAGGTTGATAGACTACGAGCAGTACTTC.

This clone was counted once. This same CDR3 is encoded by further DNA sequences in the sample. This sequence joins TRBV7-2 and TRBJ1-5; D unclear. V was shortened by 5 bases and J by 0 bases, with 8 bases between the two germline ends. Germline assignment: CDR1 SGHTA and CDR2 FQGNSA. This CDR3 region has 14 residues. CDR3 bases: TGTGCCAGCAGCCGGACGGGTAGCAATCAGCCCCAGCATTTT. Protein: CASSRTGSNQPQHF.

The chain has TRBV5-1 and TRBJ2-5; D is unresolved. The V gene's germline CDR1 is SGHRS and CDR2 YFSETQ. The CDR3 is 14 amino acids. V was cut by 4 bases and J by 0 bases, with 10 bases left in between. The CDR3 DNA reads TGCGCCAGCAGCCTCCGACCTAACCAAGAGACCCAGTACTTC. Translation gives CASSLRPNQETQYF.

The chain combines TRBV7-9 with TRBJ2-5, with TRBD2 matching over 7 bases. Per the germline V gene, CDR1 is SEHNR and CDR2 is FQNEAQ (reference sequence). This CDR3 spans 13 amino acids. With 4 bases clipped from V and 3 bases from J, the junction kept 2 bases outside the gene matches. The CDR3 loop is CASSWSGKETQYF. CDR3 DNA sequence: TGTGCCAGCAGCTGGAGCGGGAAAGAGACCCAGTACTTC.

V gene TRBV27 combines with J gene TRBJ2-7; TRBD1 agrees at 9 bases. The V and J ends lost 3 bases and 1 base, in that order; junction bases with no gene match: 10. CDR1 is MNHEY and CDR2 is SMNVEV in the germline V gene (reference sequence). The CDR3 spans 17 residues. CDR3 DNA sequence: TGTGCCAGCAGTTTTTCCGGGACAGGGTACGTTTCCTACGAGCAGTACTTC. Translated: CASSFSGTGYVSYEQYF.

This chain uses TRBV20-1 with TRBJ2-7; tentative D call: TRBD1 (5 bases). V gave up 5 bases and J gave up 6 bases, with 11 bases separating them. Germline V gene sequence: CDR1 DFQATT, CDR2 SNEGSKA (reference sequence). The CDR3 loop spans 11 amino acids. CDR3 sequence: CSALTVSEQYF. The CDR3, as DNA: TGCAGTGCTTTGACAGTCTCCGAGCAGTACTTC.

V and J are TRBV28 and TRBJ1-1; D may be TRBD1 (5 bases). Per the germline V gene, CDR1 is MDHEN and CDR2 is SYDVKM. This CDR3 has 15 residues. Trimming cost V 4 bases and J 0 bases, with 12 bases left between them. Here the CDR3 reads CASSSPGGVNTEAFF. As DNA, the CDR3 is TGTGCCAGCAGTTCTCCGGGGGGGGTGAACACTGAAGCTTTCTTT.

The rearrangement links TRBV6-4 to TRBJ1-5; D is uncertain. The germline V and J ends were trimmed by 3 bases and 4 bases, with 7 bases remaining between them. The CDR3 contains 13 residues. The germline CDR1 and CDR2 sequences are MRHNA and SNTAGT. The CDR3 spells CASSENRNQPQHF. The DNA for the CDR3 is TGTGCCAGCAGTGAGAACAGAAATCAGCCCCAGCATTTT.

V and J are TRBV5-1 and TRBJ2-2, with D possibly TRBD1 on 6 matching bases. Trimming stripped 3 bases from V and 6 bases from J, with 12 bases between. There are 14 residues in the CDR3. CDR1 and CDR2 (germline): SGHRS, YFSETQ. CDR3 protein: CASSSSTGSGELFF. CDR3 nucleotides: TGCGCCAGCAGCTCCTCCACAGGGTCCGGGGAGCTGTTTTTT. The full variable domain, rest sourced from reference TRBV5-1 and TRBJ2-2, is KAGVTQTPRYLIKTRGQQVTLSCSPISGHRSVSWYQQTPGQGLQFLFEYFSETQRNKGNFPGRFSGRQFSNSRSEMNVSTLELGDSALYLCASSSSTGSGELFFGEGSRLTVL.

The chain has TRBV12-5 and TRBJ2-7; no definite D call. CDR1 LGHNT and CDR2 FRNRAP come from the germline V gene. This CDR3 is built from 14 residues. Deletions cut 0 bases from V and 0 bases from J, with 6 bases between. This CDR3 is CASGLVGRSYEQYF. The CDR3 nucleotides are TGTGCTAGTGGTTTGGTAGGGCGCTCCTACGAGCAGTACTTC.

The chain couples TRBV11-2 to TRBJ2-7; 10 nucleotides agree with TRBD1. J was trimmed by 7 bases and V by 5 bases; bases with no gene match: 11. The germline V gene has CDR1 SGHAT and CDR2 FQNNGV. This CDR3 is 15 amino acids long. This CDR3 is CASSPGTGDSGEQYF. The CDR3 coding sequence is TGTGCCAGCAGCCCAGGGACAGGGGACTCTGGAGAGCAGTACTTC.

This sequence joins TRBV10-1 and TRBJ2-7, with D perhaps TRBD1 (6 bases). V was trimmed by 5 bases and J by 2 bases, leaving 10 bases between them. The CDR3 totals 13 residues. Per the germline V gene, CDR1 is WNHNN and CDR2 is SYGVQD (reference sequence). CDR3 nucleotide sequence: TGCGCCAGCAGTCCCGGACAGACCTACGAGCAGTACTTC. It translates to CASSPGQTYEQYF.

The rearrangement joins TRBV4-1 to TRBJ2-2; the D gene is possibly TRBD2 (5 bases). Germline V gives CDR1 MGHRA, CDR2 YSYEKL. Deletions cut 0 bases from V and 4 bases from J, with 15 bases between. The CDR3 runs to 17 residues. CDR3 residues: CASSQDRLIGGTGELFF. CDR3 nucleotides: TGCGCCAGCAGCCAAGATAGGTTGATAGGAGGCACCGGGGAGCTGTTTTTT.

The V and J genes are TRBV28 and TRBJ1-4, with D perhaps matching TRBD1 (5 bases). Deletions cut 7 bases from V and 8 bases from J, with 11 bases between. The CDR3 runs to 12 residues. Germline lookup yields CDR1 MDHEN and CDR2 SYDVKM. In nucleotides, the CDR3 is TGTGCCAGCAACCAGGGAAGCGAAAAACTGTTTTTT. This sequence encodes CASNQGSEKLFF.

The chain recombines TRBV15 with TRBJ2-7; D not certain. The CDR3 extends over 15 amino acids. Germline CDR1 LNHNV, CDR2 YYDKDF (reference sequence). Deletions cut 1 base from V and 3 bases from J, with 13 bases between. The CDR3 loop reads CATSRATALGYEQYF. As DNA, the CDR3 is TGTGCCACCAGCAGAGCGACCGCCCTGGGCTACGAGCAGTACTTC.

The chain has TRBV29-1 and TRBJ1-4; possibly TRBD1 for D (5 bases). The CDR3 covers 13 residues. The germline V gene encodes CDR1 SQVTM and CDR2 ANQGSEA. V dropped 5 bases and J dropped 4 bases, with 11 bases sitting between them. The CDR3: CSVRDPYNEKLFF. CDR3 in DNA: TGCAGCGTTAGGGACCCTTATAATGAAAAACTGTTTTTT.